This T cell receptor beta chain came from a study of cytomegalovirus exposure and HLA in healthy donors. The CDR3 sequence is 16 residues long. V was pared by 1 base and J by 3 bases, with 14 bases between. The germline V gene encodes CDR1 LGHNA and CDR2 YSLEER. 60 Vbeta and 13 Jbeta primers were used in PCR. Sequencing used immunoSEQ multiplex PCR; TCRdb keeps in-frame clones, though not all of them. The sample yields about 190,000 clones, approximately 84% seen once. Donors showed nominal health when sampled, although they likely had unrecorded immune exposures. The sequencing input was PBMCs. V usage is TRBV4-3 and J usage is TRBJ2-3; a possible D gene is TRBD2 (5 bases). The receptor was isolated from a man between 45 and 60 years old in good health and CMV-seronegative. CDR3 in DNA: TGCGCCAGCAGCCAAGGGGGTTATGGGAGAACAGATACGCAGTATTTT. The encoded protein is CASSQGGYGRTDTQYF.